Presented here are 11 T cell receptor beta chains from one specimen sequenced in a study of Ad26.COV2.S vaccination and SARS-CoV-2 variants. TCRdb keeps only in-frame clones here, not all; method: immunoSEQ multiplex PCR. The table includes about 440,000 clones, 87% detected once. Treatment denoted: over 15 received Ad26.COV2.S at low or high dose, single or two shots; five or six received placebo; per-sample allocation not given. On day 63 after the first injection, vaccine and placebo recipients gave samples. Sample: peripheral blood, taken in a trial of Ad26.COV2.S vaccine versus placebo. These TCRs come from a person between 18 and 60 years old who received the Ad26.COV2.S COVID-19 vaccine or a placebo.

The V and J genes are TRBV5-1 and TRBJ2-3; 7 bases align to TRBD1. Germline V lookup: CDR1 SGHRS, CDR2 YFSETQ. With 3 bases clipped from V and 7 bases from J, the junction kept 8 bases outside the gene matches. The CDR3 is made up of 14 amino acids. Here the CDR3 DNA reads TGCGCCAGCAGCTACGGAGACAGGGAAAATACGCAGTATTTT. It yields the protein CASSYGDRENTQYF.

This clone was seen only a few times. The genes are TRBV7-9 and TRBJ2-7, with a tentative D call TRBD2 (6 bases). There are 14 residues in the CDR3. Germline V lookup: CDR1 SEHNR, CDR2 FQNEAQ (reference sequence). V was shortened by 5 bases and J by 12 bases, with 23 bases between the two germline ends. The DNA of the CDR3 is TGTGCCAGCAGCGCCCCGACTAGTTTACCTCAACCGTACTTC. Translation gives CASSAPTSLPQPYF.

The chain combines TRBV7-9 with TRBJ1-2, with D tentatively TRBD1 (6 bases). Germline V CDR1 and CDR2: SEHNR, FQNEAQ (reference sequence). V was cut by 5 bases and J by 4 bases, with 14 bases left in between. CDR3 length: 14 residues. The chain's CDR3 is CASSRGQLLYGYTF. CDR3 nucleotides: TGTGCCAGCAGCCGAGGACAGCTTCTCTATGGCTACACCTTC.

CDR3 region: CAWSVQLGPGLAGGLGTQYF. The CDR3 nucleotides read TGTGCCTGGAGTGTACAATTAGGACCCGGACTAGCGGGAGGTTTGGGGACCCAGTACTTC. The chain recombines TRBV30 with TRBJ2-5; TRBD2 aligns across 14 bases. Losses at the gene ends were 0 bases for V and 7 bases for J; bases not matched to a gene: 19. The CDR3 covers 20 residues. Germline V gene lookup returns CDR1 GTSNPN and CDR2 SVGIG (reference sequence).

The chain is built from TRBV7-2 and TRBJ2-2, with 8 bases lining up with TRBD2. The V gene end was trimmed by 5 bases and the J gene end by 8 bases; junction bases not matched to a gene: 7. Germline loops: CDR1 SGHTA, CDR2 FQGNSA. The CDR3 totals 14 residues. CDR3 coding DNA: TGTGCCAGCAGCGCTAGCGGGTCGGGTGGGGAGCTGTTTTTT. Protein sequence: CASSASGSGGELFF. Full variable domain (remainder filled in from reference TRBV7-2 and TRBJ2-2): GAGVSQSPSNKVTEKGKDVELRCDPISGHTALYWYRQSLGQGLEFLIYFQGNSAPDKSGLPSDRFSAERTGGSVSTLTIQRTQQEDSAVYLCASSASGSGGELFFGEGSRLTVL.

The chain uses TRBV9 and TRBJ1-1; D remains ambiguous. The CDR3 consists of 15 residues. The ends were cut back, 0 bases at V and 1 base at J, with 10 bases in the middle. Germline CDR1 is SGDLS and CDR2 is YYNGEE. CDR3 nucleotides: TGTGCCAGCAGCGTAGAAGCTTTCGGGAACACTGAAGCTTTCTTT. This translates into CASSVEAFGNTEAFF.

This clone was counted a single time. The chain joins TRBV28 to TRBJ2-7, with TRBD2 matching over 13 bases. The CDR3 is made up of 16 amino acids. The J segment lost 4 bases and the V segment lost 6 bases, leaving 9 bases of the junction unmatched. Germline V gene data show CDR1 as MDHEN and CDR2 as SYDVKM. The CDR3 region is CASRGTSGNQIYEQYF. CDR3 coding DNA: TGTGCCAGCAGAGGGACTAGCGGGAACCAAATTTACGAGCAGTACTTC. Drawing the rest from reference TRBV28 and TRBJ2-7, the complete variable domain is DVKVTQSSRYLVKRTGEKVFLECVQDMDHENMFWYRQDPGLGLRLIYFSYDVKMKEKGDIPEGYSVSREKKERFSLILESASTNQTSMYLCASRGTSGNQIYEQYFGPGTRLTVT.

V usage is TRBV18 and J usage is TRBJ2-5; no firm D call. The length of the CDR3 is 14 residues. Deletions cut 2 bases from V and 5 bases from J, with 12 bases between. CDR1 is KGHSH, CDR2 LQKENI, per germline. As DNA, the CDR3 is TGTGCCAGCTCACCAAGGGCTGTCGAGGAGACCCAGTACTTC. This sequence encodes CASSPRAVEETQYF. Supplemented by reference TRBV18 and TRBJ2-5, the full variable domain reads NAGVMQNPRHLVRRRGQEARLRCSPMKGHSHVYWYRQLPEEGLKFMVYLQKENIIDESGMPKERFSAEFPKEGPSILRIQQVVRGDSAAYFCASSPRAVEETQYFGPGTRLLVL.

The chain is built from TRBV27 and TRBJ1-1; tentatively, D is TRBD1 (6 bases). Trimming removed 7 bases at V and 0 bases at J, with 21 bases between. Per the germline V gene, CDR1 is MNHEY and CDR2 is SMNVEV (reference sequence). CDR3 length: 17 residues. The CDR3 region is CASNPTRTASMNTEAFF. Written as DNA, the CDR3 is TGTGCCAGCAACCCAACCCGGACAGCCTCCATGAACACTGAAGCTTTCTTT.

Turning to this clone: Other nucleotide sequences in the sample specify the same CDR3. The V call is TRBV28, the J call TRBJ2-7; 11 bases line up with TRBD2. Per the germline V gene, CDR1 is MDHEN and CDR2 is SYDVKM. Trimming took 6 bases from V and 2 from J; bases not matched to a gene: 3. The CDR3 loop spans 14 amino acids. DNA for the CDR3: TGTGCCAGCAGATTAGCGGGAGGGCCCTACGAGCAGTACTTC. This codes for CASRLAGGPYEQYF. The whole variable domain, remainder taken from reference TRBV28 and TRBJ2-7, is DVKVTQSSRYLVKRTGEKVFLECVQDMDHENMFWYRQDPGLGLRLIYFSYDVKMKEKGDIPEGYSVSREKKERFSLILESASTNQTSMYLCASRLAGGPYEQYFGPGTRLTVT.

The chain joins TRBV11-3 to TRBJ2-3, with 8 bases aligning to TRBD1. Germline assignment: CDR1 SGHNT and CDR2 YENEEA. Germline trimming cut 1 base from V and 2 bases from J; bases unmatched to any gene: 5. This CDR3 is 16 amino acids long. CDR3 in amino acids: CASSLGVRGPTDTQYF. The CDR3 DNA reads TGTGCCAGCAGCTTAGGAGTCAGGGGGCCCACAGATACGCAGTATTTT.